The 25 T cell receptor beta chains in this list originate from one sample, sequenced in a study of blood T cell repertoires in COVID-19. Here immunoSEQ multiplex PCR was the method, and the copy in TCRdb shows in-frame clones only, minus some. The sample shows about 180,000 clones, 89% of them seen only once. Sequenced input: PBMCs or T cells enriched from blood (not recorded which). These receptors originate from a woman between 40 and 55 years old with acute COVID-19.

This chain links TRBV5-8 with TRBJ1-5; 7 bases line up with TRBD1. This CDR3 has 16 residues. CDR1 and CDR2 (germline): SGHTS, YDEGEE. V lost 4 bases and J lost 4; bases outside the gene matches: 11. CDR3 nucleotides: TGTGCCAGCAGCCTCGCGGACAGGATACGGAATCAGCCCCAGCATTTT. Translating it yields CASSLADRIRNQPQHF.

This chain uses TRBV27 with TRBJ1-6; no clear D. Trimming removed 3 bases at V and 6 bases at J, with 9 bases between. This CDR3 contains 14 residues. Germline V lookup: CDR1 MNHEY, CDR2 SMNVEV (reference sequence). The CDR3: CASSLAGFNSPLHF. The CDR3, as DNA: TGTGCCAGCAGTTTGGCGGGTTTTAATTCACCCCTCCACTTT.

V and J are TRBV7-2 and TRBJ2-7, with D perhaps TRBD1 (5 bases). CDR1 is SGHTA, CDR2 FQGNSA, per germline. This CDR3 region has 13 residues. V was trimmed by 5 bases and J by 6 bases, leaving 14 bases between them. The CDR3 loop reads CASSLIWQGEQYF. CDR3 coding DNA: TGTGCCAGCAGCCTGATCTGGCAGGGCGAGCAGTACTTC.

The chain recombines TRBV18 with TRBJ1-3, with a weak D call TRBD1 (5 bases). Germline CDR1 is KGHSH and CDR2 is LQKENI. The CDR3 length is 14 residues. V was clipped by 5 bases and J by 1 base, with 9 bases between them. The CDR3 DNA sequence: TGTGCCAGCTCAGCCAGGGAATCTGGAAACACCATATATTTT. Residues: CASSARESGNTIYF.

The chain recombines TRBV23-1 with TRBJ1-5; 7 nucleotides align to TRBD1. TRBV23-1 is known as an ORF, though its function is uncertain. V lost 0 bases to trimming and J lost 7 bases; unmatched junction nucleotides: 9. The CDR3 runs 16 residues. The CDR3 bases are TGCGCCAGCAGTCAATCGCAGAGGCAGGGGGTCCAGCCCCAGCATTTT. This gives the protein CASSQSQRQGVQPQHF.

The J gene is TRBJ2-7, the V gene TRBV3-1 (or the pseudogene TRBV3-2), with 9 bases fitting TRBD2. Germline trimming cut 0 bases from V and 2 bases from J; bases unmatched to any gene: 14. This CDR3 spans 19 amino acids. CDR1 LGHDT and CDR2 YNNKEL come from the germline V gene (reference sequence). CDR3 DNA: TGTGCCAGCAGCCAAGATACGCTCGGGGGTAGCGGGAGCCCCTACGAGCAGTACTTC. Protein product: CASSQDTLGGSGSPYEQYF.

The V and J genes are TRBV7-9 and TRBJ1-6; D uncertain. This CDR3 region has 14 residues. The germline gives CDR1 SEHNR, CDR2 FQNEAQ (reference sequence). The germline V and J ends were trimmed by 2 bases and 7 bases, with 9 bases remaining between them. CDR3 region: CASSLRQANSPLHF. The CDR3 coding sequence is TGTGCCAGCAGCTTACGGCAGGCCAATTCACCCCTCCACTTT.

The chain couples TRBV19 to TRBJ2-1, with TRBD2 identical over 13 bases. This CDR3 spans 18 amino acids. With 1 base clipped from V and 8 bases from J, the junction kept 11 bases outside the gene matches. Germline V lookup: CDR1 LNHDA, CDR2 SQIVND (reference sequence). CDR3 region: CASSIGRLAGGHGYEQFF. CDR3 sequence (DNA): TGTGCCAGTAGTATAGGAAGACTAGCGGGAGGACATGGGTATGAGCAGTTCTTC.

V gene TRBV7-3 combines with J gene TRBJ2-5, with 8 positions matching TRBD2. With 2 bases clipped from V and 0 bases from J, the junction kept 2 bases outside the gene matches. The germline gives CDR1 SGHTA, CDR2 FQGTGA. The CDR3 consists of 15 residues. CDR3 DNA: TGTGCCAGCAGCTTAGGCGGGGGGCACCAAGAGACCCAGTACTTC. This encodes CASSLGGGHQETQYF.

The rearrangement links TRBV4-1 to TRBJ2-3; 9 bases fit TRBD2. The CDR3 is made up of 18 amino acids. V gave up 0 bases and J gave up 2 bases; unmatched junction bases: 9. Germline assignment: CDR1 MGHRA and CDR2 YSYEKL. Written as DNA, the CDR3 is TGCGCCAGCAGCCAAGAGAGGGGCGGGAGGGTGAACACAGATACGCAGTATTTT. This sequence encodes CASSQERGGRVNTDTQYF.

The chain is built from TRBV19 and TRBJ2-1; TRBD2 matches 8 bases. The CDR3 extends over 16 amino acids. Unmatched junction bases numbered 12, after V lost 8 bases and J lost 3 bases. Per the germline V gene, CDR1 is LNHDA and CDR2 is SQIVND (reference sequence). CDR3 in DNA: TGTGCCAGTCAAGAGTCCGGGACTAGGGTCTACAATGAGCAGTTCTTC. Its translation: CASQESGTRVYNEQFF.

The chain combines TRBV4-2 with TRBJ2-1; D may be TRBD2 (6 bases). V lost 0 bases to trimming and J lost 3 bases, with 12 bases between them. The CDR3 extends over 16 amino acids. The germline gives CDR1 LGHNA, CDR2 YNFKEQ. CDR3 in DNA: TGTGCCAGCAGCCAAGATTTGGCGGGAATCTACAATGAGCAGTTCTTC. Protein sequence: CASSQDLAGIYNEQFF.

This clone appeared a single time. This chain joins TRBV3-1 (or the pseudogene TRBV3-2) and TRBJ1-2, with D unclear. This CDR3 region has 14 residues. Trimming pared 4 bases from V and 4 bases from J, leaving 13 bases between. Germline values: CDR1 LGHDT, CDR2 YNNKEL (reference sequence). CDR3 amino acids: CASSPERRPYGYTF. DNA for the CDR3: TGTGCCAGCAGCCCCGAGCGGAGGCCCTATGGCTACACCTTC.

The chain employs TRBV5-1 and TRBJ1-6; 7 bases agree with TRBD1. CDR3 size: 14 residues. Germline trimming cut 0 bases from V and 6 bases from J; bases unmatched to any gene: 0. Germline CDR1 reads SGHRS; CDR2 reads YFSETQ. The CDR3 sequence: CASSLGTGNSPLHF. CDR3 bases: TGCGCCAGCAGCTTGGGGACAGGTAATTCACCCCTCCACTTT.

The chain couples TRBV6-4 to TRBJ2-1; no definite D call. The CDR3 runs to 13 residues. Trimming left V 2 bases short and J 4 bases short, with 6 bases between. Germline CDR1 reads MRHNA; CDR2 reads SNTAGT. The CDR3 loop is CASSDNRYNEQFF. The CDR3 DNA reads TGTGCCAGCAGTGACAACAGATACAATGAGCAGTTCTTC.

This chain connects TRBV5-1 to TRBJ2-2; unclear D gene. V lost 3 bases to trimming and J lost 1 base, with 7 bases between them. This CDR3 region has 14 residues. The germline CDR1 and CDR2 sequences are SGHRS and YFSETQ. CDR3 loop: CASSSTLNTGELFF. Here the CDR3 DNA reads TGCGCCAGCAGCTCGACTCTGAACACCGGGGAGCTGTTTTTT. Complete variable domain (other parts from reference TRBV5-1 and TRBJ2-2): KAGVTQTPRYLIKTRGQQVTLSCSPISGHRSVSWYQQTPGQGLQFLFEYFSETQRNKGNFPGRFSGRQFSNSRSEMNVSTLELGDSALYLCASSSTLNTGELFFGEGSRLTVL.

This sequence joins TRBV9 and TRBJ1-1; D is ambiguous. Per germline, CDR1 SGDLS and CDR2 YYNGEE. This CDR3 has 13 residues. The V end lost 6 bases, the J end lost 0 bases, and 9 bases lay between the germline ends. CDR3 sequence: CASTPYMNTEAFF. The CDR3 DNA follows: TGTGCCAGCACTCCCTATATGAACACTGAAGCTTTCTTT.

As DNA, the CDR3 is TGTGCCAGCAGCAAAGTCGGGGACAGGGGGGGTAACGAAAAACTGTTTTTT. It encodes CASSKVGDRGGNEKLFF. V is TRBV21-1 and J is TRBJ1-4; the table names TRBD1, a call not compared with the DNA. TRBV21-1 is a documented pseudogene. The CDR3 is 17 residues long.

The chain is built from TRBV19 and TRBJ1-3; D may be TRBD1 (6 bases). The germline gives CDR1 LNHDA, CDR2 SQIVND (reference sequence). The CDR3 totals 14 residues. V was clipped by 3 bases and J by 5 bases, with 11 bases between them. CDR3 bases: TGTGCCAGTAGTATGTCAGGACAGCGAAACACCATATATTTT. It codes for CASSMSGQRNTIYF.

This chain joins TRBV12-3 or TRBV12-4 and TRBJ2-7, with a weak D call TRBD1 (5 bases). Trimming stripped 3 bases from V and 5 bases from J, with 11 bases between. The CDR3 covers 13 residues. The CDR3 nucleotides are TGTGCCAGCAGTTTGAACCCAGGGAACGAGCAGTACTTC. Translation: CASSLNPGNEQYF.

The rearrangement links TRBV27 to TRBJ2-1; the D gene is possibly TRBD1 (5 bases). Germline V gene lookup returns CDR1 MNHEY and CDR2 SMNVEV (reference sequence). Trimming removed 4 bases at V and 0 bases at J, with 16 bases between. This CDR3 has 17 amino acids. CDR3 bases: TGTGCCAGCAGTTCCCTCAAGGGGTTGAGCTCCTACAATGAGCAGTTCTTC. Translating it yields CASSSLKGLSSYNEQFF.

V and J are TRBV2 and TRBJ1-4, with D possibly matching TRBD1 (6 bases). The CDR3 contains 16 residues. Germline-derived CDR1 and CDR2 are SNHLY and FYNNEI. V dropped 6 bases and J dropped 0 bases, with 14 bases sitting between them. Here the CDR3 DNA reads TGTGCCAGCAGACACAGGGACACCGCAACTAATGAAAAACTGTTTTTT. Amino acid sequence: CASRHRDTATNEKLFF.

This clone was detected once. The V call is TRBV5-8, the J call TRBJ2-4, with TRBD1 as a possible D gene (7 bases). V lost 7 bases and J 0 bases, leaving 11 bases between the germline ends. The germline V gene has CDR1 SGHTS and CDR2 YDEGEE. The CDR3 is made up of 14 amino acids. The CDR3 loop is CASYRGGAKNIQYF. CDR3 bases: TGTGCCAGCTACAGGGGAGGAGCCAAAAACATTCAGTACTTC.

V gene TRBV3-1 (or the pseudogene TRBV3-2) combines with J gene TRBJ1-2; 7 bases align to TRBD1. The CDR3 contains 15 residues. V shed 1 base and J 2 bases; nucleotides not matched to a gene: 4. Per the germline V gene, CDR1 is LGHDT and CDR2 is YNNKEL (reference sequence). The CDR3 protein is CASSQAGGLNYGYTF. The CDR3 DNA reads TGTGCCAGCAGCCAAGCAGGGGGGCTCAACTATGGCTACACCTTC.

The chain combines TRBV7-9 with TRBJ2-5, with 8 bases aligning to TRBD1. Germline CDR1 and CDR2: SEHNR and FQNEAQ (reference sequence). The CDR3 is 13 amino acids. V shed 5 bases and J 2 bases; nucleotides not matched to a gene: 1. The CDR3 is CASSRTGQETQYF. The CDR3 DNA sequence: TGTGCCAGCAGCCGGACAGGGCAAGAGACCCAGTACTTC.